A single sample is the source of the 14 T cell receptor beta chains below, sequenced in a study of blood T cell repertoires in COVID-19. Measured with immunoSEQ multiplex PCR; TCRdb has only the in-frame clones, and not every one. The sample has 250,000 or so clones, more than 75% seen once; the top ten hold around 6.3%. Sample: PBMCs or T cells enriched from blood (not recorded which). These receptors came from a woman in her fifties or sixties who had been exposed to COVID-19.

The rearrangement joins TRBV5-1 to TRBJ1-1; 7 bases map to TRBD1. The CDR3 runs 15 residues. From germline, CDR1 is SGHRS and CDR2 YFSETQ. The V segment lost 4 bases and the J segment 5 bases; nucleotides outside the gene matches: 11. Written as DNA, the CDR3 is TGCGCCAGCAGCCCAGGGGGGTTAGCAGGGACTGAAGCTTTCTTT. Translation: CASSPGGLAGTEAFF.

The gene calls are TRBV29-1 and TRBJ1-1; no clear D gene. The CDR3 spans 13 residues. From germline, CDR1 is SQVTM and CDR2 ANQGSEA. Trimming stripped 0 bases from V and 5 bases from J, with 10 bases between. This chain's CDR3 is CSVEEVLGTEAFF. The CDR3 DNA reads as TGCAGCGTTGAAGAGGTTCTCGGTACTGAAGCTTTCTTT. The full variable domain, its missing parts supplied by reference TRBV29-1 and TRBJ1-1, is SAVISQKPSRDICQRGTSLTIQCQVDSQVTMMFWYRQQPGQSLTLIATANQGSEATYESGFVIDKFPISRPNLTFSTLTVSNMSPEDSSIYLCSVEEVLGTEAFFGQGTRLTVV.

This clone was found once. The chain joins TRBV18 to TRBJ1-6; the match to TRBD1 covers 8 bases. The CDR3 loop spans 14 amino acids. Germline trimming cut 6 bases from V and 8 bases from J; bases unmatched to any gene: 6. Germline CDR1 and CDR2: KGHSH and LQKENI. CDR3 nucleotides: TGTGCCAGCTCGTCGACGGACAGGGATTCACCCCTCCACTTT. This encodes CASSSTDRDSPLHF.

V gene TRBV5-4 combines with J gene TRBJ1-2, with D perhaps matching TRBD1 (6 bases). The V and J ends lost 4 bases and 7 bases respectively, with 17 bases between them. Per germline, CDR1 SGHNT and CDR2 YYREEE (reference sequence). This CDR3 has 14 residues. CDR3 in amino acids: CASSLGAQIGGYTF. The CDR3 coding sequence is TGTGCCAGCAGCCTGGGGGCCCAGATCGGTGGCTACACCTTC.

The chain recombines TRBV18 with TRBJ2-5; 7 bases map to TRBD1. V trimming: 2 bases; J trimming: 2 bases; junction bases outside the gene matches: 5. The CDR3 is 15 amino acids. Germline CDR1 reads KGHSH; CDR2 reads LQKENI. In nucleotides, the CDR3 is TGTGCCAGCTCACCATTGGGACAGCGGCAAGAGACCCAGTACTTC. Translation: CASSPLGQRQETQYF. Based on the CDR3 plus reference TRBV18 and TRBJ2-5, the full variable domain is NAGVMQNPRHLVRRRGQEARLRCSPMKGHSHVYWYRQLPEEGLKFMVYLQKENIIDESGMPKERFSAEFPKEGPSILRIQQVVRGDSAAYFCASSPLGQRQETQYFGPGTRLLVL.

V usage is TRBV7-8 and J usage is TRBJ2-3; TRBD2 is a possible D gene (6 bases). V lost 6 bases and J 2 bases, leaving 15 bases between the germline ends. The V gene's germline CDR1 is SGHVS and CDR2 FQNEAQ. This CDR3 region has 15 residues. Written as DNA, the CDR3 is TGTGCCAGCAGGTCAGGAGGGGTGACCACAGATACGCAGTATTTT. Amino acids: CASRSGGVTTDTQYF.

V and J are TRBV4-1 and TRBJ1-1, with D perhaps TRBD1 (6 bases). Trimming removed 0 bases at V and 5 bases at J, with 16 bases between. The CDR3 is made up of 16 amino acids. Looked up from germline, CDR1 is MGHRA and CDR2 is YSYEKL. In DNA, the CDR3 is TGCGCCAGCAGCCAAGAAGCGGGGGCGCGGAAGACTGAAGCTTTCTTT. This gives the protein CASSQEAGARKTEAFF.

The V and J genes are TRBV5-4 and TRBJ1-1; TRBD1 is a possible D gene (5 bases). Germline CDR1 and CDR2: SGHNT and YYREEE (reference sequence). CDR3 length: 14 amino acids. Trimming shortened V by 4 bases and J by 8 bases, and 18 bases separated the two germline ends. Written as DNA, the CDR3 is TGTGCCAGCAGCCCTCGAGGTGGAGGGACCGAAGCTTTCTTT. This encodes CASSPRGGGTEAFF.

This chain uses TRBV9 with TRBJ1-5, with D perhaps matching TRBD1 (6 bases). V was clipped by 1 base and J by 4 bases, with 12 bases between them. Germline assignment: CDR1 SGDLS and CDR2 YYNGEE. This CDR3 is 15 amino acids long. As DNA, the CDR3 is TGTGCCAGCAGCGTAAGTACAGGGACGAATCAGCCCCAGCATTTT. Translated: CASSVSTGTNQPQHF. Together with reference TRBV9 and TRBJ1-5, the CDR3 gives the full variable domain: DSGVTQTPKHLITATGQRVTLRCSPRSGDLSVYWYQQSLDQGLQFLIQYYNGEERAKGNILERFSAQQFPDLHSELNLSSLELGDSALYFCASSVSTGTNQPQHFGDGTRLSIL.

This chain joins TRBV9 and TRBJ1-1; tentative D call: TRBD1 (6 bases). Germline values: CDR1 SGDLS, CDR2 YYNGEE. The CDR3 runs 16 residues. Trimming pared 3 bases from V and 0 bases from J, leaving 15 bases between. The CDR3 nucleotides are TGTGCCAGCAGCGAACGGGACATAACAATGAACACTGAAGCTTTCTTT. Translation: CASSERDITMNTEAFF.

The chain recombines TRBV27 with TRBJ2-7, with TRBD1 matching over 8 bases. This CDR3 spans 14 amino acids. Germline V gene data show CDR1 as MNHEY and CDR2 as SMNVEV (reference sequence). V was clipped by 4 bases and J by 6 bases; unmatched bases: 8. DNA of the CDR3: TGTGCCAGCAGTTCCTACAGGGGGTCACCCGAGCAGTACTTC. Translated: CASSSYRGSPEQYF.

This clone was observed a single time. This chain uses TRBV14 with TRBJ1-3; no definite D call. Trimming shortened V by 1 base and J by 0 bases, and 10 bases separated the two germline ends. CDR1 is SGHDN, CDR2 FVKESK, per germline. The length of the CDR3 is 16 residues. The CDR3 DNA reads TGTGCCAGCAGCCAAGTAGCCAGCCTCTCTGGAAACACCATATATTTT. Amino acid sequence: CASSQVASLSGNTIYF.

The chain employs TRBV13 and TRBJ2-7; TRBD2 matches at 8 bases. This CDR3 has 15 amino acids. After removal of 5 bases from V and 3 bases from J, the junction contained 9 bases not matched to a gene. CDR1 and CDR2 (germline): PRHDT, FYEKMQ (reference sequence). CDR3 sequence (DNA): TGTGCCAGCAGCCCCGGGACTAGATCAAGCTACGAGCAGTACTTC. This encodes CASSPGTRSSYEQYF.

In this sample, this clone turned up once. The chain couples TRBV12-3 or TRBV12-4 to TRBJ1-5, with TRBD1 as a possible D gene (5 bases). Trimming took off 11 bases at V and 1 base at J, with 12 bases between the two ends. This CDR3 is built from 13 residues. The CDR3, as DNA: TGTGCCTCCCAGGGTCGGAGCAATCAGCCCCAGCATTTT. As protein: CASQGRSNQPQHF.